Below, 21 T cell receptor beta chains from the same sample are listed, as sequenced in a study of beta chain features in type 1 diabetes. These receptors' targets are unknown. Study findings and constraints: In every one of the four CD4+ subsets, TCRB CDR3s were moderately but significantly shorter in Type 1 diabetes patients.

Expressed TCRB transcripts were sequenced after all isolated RNA was converted to cDNA. Using immunoSEQ multiplex PCR, the repertoire was profiled, and TCRdb retains in-frame clones only, with some absent. This sample has roughly 53,000 clones, with 42% found just once. The material sequenced was Tregs from blood. Every receptor here comes from a man aged 25 to 40 with type 1 diabetes.

This clone occurred a few times. The rearrangement links TRBV9 to TRBJ2-3; D is perhaps TRBD1 (6 bases). The ends were cut back, 3 bases at V and 0 bases at J, with 11 bases in the middle. Germline V gives CDR1 SGDLS, CDR2 YYNGEE. CDR3 length: 15 amino acids. The CDR3 spells CASSATGSSTDTQYF. CDR3 nucleotide sequence: TGTGCCAGCAGCGCCACAGGGTCCAGCACAGATACGCAGTATTTT.

This clone was counted a few times. The rearrangement joins TRBV14 to TRBJ1-1; D unclear. Germline loops: CDR1 SGHDN, CDR2 FVKESK. V lost 3 bases and J lost 11, with 22 bases in between. This CDR3 is 15 amino acids long. The CDR3 nucleotides read TGTGCCAGCAGCCAGCAGACCCTTGCCCCTAGTCTGGCTTTCTTT. This codes for CASSQQTLAPSLAFF.

The rearrangement uses TRBV28 and TRBJ1-2; unclear D gene. The CDR3 loop spans 11 amino acids. CDR1 and CDR2 (germline): MDHEN, SYDVKM. The V gene lost 4 bases and the J gene lost 7 bases, with 7 bases spanning the gap. The CDR3: CASSSSGGYTF. DNA for the CDR3: TGTGCCAGCAGTTCGAGTGGTGGCTACACCTTC.

This rearrangement joins TRBV6-1 to TRBJ2-4; the D is unclear. The ends were cut back, 5 bases at V and 9 bases at J, with 17 bases in the middle. The germline V gene has CDR1 MNHNS and CDR2 SASEGT. The length of the CDR3 is 14 residues. CDR3 residues: CASSYYSGSSIQYF. CDR3 nucleotides: TGTGCCAGCAGTTATTATTCGGGTTCAAGCATTCAGTACTTC.

This clone was counted a few times. The chain carries TRBV11-2 and TRBJ1-2; 7 nucleotides line up with TRBD1. Germline CDR1 reads SGHAT; CDR2 reads FQNNGV. The V segment lost 5 bases and the J segment 6 bases; nucleotides outside the gene matches: 6. The CDR3 is 13 residues long. DNA of the CDR3: TGTGCCAGCAGCCCGGGAGGGGGCGATGGCTACACCTTC. Translated: CASSPGGGDGYTF.

This clone was picked up a small number of times. The rearrangement links TRBV5-4 to TRBJ1-2, with unresolved D. Germline V CDR1 and CDR2: SGHNT, YYREEE (reference sequence). The CDR3 sequence is 15 residues long. V lost 4 bases to trimming and J lost 0 bases, with 13 bases between them. The chain's CDR3 is CASSRDSISNYGYTF. The DNA for the CDR3 is TGTGCCAGCAGCCGGGATTCAATCTCTAACTATGGCTACACCTTC.

The V call is TRBV7-9, the J call TRBJ2-5, with 11 bases identical to TRBD2. The J call is in doubt because the DNA end fits TRBJ2-7 better. This CDR3 is built from 16 residues. CDR1 SEHNR and CDR2 FQNEAQ come from the germline V gene (reference sequence). In DNA, the CDR3 is TGTGCCAGCAGCTCCCTCCTAGCGGGAGGACTCTACGAGCAGTACTTC. This codes for CASSSLLAGGLYEQYF.

This clone came up a few times. V is TRBV29-1 and J is TRBJ2-7; possibly TRBD1 for D (7 bases). CDR3 length: 17 amino acids. Germline V gives CDR1 SQVTM, CDR2 ANQGSEA. The V end lost 0 bases, the J end lost 0 bases, and 18 bases lay between the germline ends. CDR3 DNA: TGCAGCGTTGAAGATCCCGAGGGGGCGGGGAGCTCCTACGAGCAGTACTTC. Protein product: CSVEDPEGAGSSYEQYF.

This clone was seen a few times. This chain links TRBV7-2 with TRBJ2-7; D is unresolved. The germline V gene encodes CDR1 SGHTA and CDR2 FQGNSA. CDR3 length: 16 residues. Trimming left V 2 bases short and J 6 bases short, with 20 bases between. The CDR3: CASSLNLVVRGSEQYF. In DNA form, the CDR3 reads TGTGCCAGCAGCTTAAATTTGGTGGTAAGAGGATCCGAGCAGTACTTC.

The gene calls are TRBV19 and TRBJ2-1; D call uncertain. The germline gives CDR1 LNHDA, CDR2 SQIVND (reference sequence). The CDR3 loop spans 14 amino acids. V lost 7 bases, J lost 4 bases, and 14 bases lay in between. The CDR3 loop reads CASTATNLYNEQFF. CDR3 nucleotide sequence: TGTGCCAGTACCGCAACGAACCTATACAATGAGCAGTTCTTC.

V usage is TRBV19 and J usage is TRBJ2-6; possible D gene TRBD1, 6 bases. Germline assignment: CDR1 LNHDA and CDR2 SQIVND (reference sequence). The CDR3 is 17 amino acids. V lost 5 bases and J 1 base, leaving 15 bases between the germline ends. The CDR3: CASSARQDWSGANVLTF. CDR3 DNA sequence: TGTGCCAGTAGTGCGAGACAGGACTGGTCTGGGGCCAACGTCCTGACTTTC.

The chain links TRBV19 to TRBJ2-1; tentative D call: TRBD2 (7 bases). The germline gives CDR1 LNHDA, CDR2 SQIVND (reference sequence). V was clipped by 4 bases and J by 4 bases, with 17 bases between them. This CDR3 has 16 residues. The CDR3 sequence is CASSKGGGERYNEQFF. The CDR3 DNA is TGTGCCAGTAGTAAGGGAGGGGGGGAAAGGTACAATGAGCAGTTCTTC.

This clone was seen only a few times. The chain links TRBV29-1 to TRBJ2-2; the D is unclear. The CDR3 contains 13 residues. The V end lost 5 bases, the J end lost 4 bases, and 11 bases lay between the germline ends. CDR1 SQVTM and CDR2 ANQGSEA come from the germline V gene. CDR3 nucleotides: TGCAGCGTTTACGTAGCTCCCACCGGGGAGCTGTTTTTT. It codes for CSVYVAPTGELFF.

This clone was seen only a few times. This rearrangement joins TRBV27 to TRBJ1-2, with a possible D match to TRBD1 (5 bases). Germline CDR1 and CDR2: MNHEY and SMNVEV (reference sequence). The CDR3 has 13 amino acids. V lost 8 bases and J 7 bases, leaving 17 bases between the germline ends. CDR3 region: CASANKGITGYTF. The CDR3 DNA reads TGTGCCAGCGCTAATAAGGGGATAACTGGCTACACCTTC.

The chain joins TRBV7-8 to TRBJ2-1; possible D gene TRBD2, 5 bases. This CDR3 contains 14 residues. The V gene lost 1 base and the J gene lost 8 bases, with 12 bases spanning the gap. CDR1 SGHVS and CDR2 FQNEAQ come from the germline V gene. The CDR3 here is CASSLGLAEDEQFF. CDR3 bases: TGTGCCAGCAGCTTAGGGCTAGCTGAGGATGAGCAGTTCTTC.

This chain uses TRBV5-6 with TRBJ2-4, with unresolved D. Trimming took 0 bases from V and 0 from J, leaving 10 bases between them. CDR1 is SGHDT and CDR2 is YYEEEE in the germline V gene. The CDR3 totals 16 residues. Written as DNA, the CDR3 is TGTGCCAGCAGCTTGGGCGGAAATCGAGCCAAAAACATTCAGTACTTC. Protein: CASSLGGNRAKNIQYF.

This clone was recorded a few times. The chain uses TRBV5-1 and TRBJ1-2; 7 nucleotides align to TRBD1. The trim removed 1 base at V and 7 bases at J, leaving 4 bases unmatched. Per the germline V gene, CDR1 is SGHRS and CDR2 is YFSETQ. This CDR3 region has 13 residues. The CDR3 is CASSLTGTAGYTF. The CDR3 bases are TGCGCCAGCAGCTTGACGGGGACAGCTGGCTACACCTTC.

The CDR3 region is CASSWPRARGETQYF. As DNA, the CDR3 is TGTGCCAGCAGCTGGCCAAGGGCCAGGGGAGAGACCCAGTACTTC. This rearrangement joins TRBV5-5 to TRBJ2-5, with D possibly being TRBD1 (6 bases). V was pared by 3 bases and J by 4 bases, with 16 bases between. Germline V gene lookup returns CDR1 SGHKS and CDR2 YYEKEE (reference sequence). The CDR3 is 15 residues long.

In its sample, this clone was seen a few times. CDR3 DNA sequence: TGTGCCAGCAATTTGGAGTCCGGTAACACTGAAGCTTTCTTT. It yields the protein CASNLESGNTEAFF. The rearrangement uses TRBV2 and TRBJ1-1; D unresolved. With 7 bases removed from V and 2 bases from J, the gap between germline ends came to 14 bases. Germline assignment: CDR1 SNHLY and CDR2 FYNNEI. The CDR3 extends over 14 amino acids.

The rearrangement links TRBV7-3 to TRBJ1-1; 7 nucleotides align to TRBD1. Germline V gene sequence: CDR1 SGHTA, CDR2 FQGTGA. Trimming cost V 4 bases and J 5 bases; bases outside gene matches: 10. The CDR3 runs 15 residues. The DNA for the CDR3 is TGTGCCAGCAGCTCTTTAGACAGGGTGGGGACTGAAGCTTTCTTT. Translated: CASSSLDRVGTEAFF.

The chain is built from TRBV5-4 and TRBJ2-1, with TRBD2 matching over 8 bases. Looked up from germline, CDR1 is SGHNT and CDR2 is YYREEE (reference sequence). The J segment lost 7 bases and the V segment lost 2 bases, leaving 5 bases of the junction unmatched. The CDR3 is 14 residues long. In DNA, the CDR3 is TGTGCCAGCAGCTTAGGACTAGCCCAGAATGAGCAGTTCTTC. Amino acid sequence: CASSLGLAQNEQFF.